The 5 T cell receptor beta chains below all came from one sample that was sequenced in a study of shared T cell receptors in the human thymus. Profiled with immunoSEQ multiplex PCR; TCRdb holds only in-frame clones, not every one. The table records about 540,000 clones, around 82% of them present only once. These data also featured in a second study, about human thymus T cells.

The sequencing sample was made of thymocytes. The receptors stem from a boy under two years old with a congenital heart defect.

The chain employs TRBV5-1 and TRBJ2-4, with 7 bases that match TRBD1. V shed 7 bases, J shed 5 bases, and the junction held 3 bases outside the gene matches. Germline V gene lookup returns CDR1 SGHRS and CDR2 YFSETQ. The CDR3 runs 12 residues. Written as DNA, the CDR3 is TGCGCCAGCTCGCAGGGGGAAAACATTCAGTACTTC. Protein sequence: CASSQGENIQYF. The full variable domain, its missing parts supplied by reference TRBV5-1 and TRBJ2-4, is KAGVTQTPRYLIKTRGQQVTLSCSPISGHRSVSWYQQTPGQGLQFLFEYFSETQRNKGNFPGRFSGRQFSNSRSEMNVSTLELGDSALYLCASSQGENIQYFGAGTRLSVL.

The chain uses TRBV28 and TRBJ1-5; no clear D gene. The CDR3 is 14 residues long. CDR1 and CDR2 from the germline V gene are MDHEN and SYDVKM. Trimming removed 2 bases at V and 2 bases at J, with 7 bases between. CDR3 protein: CASSLVPGNQPQHF. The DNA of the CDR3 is TGTGCCAGCAGTTTAGTTCCGGGCAATCAGCCCCAGCATTTT.

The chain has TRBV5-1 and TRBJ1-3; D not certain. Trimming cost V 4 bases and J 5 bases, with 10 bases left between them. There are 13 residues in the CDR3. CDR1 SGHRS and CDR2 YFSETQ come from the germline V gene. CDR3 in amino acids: CASSLGPRNTIYF. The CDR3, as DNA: TGCGCCAGCAGCCTGGGTCCCAGAAACACCATATATTTT.

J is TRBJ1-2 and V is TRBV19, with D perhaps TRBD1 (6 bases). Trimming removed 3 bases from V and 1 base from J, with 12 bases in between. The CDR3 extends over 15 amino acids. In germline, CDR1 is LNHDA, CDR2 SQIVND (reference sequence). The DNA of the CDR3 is TGTGCCAGTAGTATCCGCCCAGGGGATAACTATGGCTACACCTTC. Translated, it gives CASSIRPGDNYGYTF.

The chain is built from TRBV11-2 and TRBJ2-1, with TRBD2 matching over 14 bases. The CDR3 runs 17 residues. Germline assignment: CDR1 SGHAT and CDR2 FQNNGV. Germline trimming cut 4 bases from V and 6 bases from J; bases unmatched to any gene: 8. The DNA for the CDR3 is TGTGCCAGCAGCTGCGGGACTAGCGGGAGTCCGGCCAATGAGCAGTTCTTC. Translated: CASSCGTSGSPANEQFF. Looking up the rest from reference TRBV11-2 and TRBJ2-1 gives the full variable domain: EAGVAQSPRYKIIEKRQSVAFWCNPISGHATLYWYQQILGQGPKLLIQFQNNGVVDDSQLPKDRFSAERLKGVDSTLKIQPAKLEDSAVYLCASSCGTSGSPANEQFFGPGTRLTVL.